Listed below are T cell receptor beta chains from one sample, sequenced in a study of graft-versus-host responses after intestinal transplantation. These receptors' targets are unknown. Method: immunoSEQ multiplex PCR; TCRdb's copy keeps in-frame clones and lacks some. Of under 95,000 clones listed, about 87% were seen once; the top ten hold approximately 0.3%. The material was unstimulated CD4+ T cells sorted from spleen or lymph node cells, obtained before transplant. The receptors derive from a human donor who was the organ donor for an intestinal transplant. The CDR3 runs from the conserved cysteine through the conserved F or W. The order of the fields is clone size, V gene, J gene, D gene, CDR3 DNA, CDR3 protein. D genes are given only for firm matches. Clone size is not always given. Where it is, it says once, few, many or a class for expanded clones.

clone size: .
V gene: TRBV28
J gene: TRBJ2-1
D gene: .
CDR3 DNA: TGTGCCAGCAGTTTATCGTCTAGCGTGCACAATGAGCAGTTCTTC
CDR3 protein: CASSLSSSVHNEQFF

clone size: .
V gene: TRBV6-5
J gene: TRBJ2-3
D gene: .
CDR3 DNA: TGTGCCAGCAGTCGCTCGGGGGTCGGCACAGATACGCAGTATTTT
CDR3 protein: CASSRSGVGTDTQYF

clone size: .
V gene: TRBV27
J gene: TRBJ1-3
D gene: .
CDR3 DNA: TGTGCCGGCAGTTTATCGGGGGGGCAGGGGAACACCATATATTTT
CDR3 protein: CAGSLSGGQGNTIYF

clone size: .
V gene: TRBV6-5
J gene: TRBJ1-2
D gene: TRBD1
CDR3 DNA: TGTGCCAGCAGTTCCCGACGGACAGGTGGCAACTATGGCTACACCTTC
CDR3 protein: CASSSRRTGGNYGYTF

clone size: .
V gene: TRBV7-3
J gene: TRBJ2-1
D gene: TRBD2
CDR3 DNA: TGTGCCAGCAGCTTAACGGGACAGGGGACTAGCGGGAGGCTCAATGAGCAGTTCTTC
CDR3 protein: CASSLTGQGTSGRLNEQFF

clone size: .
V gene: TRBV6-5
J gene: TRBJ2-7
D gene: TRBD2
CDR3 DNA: TGTGCCAGCAGCCCGGGAACTAGCGGGAGAACGGTCGACTTC
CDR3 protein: CASSPGTSGRTVDF

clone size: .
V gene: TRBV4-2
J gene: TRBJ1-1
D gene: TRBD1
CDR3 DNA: TGTGCCAGCAGCCAAGCACAGGGGGTAAGGAACACTGAAGCTTTCTTT
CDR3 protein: CASSQAQGVRNTEAFF

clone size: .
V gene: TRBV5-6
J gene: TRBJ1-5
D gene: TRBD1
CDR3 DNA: TGTGCCAGCAGCCTATGGACAGGAGTTAGACAGCCCCAGCATTTT
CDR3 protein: CASSLWTGVRQPQHF

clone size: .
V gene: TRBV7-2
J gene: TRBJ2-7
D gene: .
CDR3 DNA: TGTGCCAGCAGCTTAGAGCTGAGGGCCTCCTCCTACGAGCAGTACTTC
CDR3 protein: CASSLELRASSYEQYF

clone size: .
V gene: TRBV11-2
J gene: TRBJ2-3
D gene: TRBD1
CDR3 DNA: TGTGCCAGCAGCTGGCCGGGACAGGACAGCACAGATACGCAGTATTTT
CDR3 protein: CASSWPGQDSTDTQYF

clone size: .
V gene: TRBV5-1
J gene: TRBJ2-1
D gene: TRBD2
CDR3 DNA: TGCGCCAGCAGCTCGGGGACTATTTCCTACAATGAGCAGTTCTTC
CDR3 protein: CASSSGTISYNEQFF

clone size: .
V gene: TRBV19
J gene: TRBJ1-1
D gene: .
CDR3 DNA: TGTGCCACCCTTCCGGGGGACGTAAACACTGAAGCTTTCTTT
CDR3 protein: CATLPGDVNTEAFF

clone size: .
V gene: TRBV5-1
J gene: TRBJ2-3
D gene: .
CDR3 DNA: TGCGCCAGCAGCTTGCAGGGCGAAGATACGCAGTATTTT
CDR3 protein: CASSLQGEDTQYF

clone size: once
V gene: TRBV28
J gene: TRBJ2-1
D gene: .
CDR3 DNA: TGTGCCAGCAGTCTACGGGTCCATGAGCAGTTCTTC
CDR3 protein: CASSLRVHEQFF

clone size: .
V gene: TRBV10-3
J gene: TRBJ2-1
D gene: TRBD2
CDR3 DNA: TGTGCCATCAGGACCGGGGTAGCGGGGGGCAATGAGCAGTTCTTC
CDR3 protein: CAIRTGVAGGNEQFF

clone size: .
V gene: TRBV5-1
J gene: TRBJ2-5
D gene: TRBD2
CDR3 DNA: TGCGCCAGCAGCCCCGGGGGACTAGCGGGAGGGAAAGAGACCCAGTACTTC
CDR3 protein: CASSPGGLAGGKETQYF

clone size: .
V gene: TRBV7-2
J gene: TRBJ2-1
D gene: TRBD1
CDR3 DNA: TGTGCCAGCAGCCAGGGGAGGACAGGGGGCGGGGAGCAGTTCTTC
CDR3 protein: CASSQGRTGGGEQFF

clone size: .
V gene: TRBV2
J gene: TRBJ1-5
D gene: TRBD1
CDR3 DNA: TGTGCCAGCAGTACGGACAGGGGGCAGCCCCAGCATTTT
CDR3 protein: CASSTDRGQPQHF

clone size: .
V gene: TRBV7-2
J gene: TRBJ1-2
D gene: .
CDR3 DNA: TGTGCCAGCAGCGCGATCGGGGGGGGCGAAGAAAACTATGGCTACACCTTC
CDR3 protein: CASSAIGGGEENYGYTF

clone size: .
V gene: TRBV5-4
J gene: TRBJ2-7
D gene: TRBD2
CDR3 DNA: TGTGCCAGCAGCCTCGGTTGGGAGGGCGAGCAGTACTTC
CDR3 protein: CASSLGWEGEQYF

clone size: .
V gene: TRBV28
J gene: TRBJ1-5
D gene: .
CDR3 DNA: TGTGCCAGCAGTTTATTAGGGACCGACAGGAATCAGCCCCAGCATTTT
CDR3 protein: CASSLLGTDRNQPQHF

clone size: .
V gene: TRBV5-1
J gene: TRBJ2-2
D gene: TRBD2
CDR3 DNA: TGCGCCAGCAGCTTCGCCCAGCGGGGGCCCGACGGGGAGCTGTTTTTT
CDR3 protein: CASSFAQRGPDGELFF

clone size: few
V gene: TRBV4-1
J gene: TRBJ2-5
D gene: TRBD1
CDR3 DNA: TGCGCCAGCAGCCTCGGGGGGACAGGGGAAGAGACCCAGTACTTC
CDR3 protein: CASSLGGTGEETQYF

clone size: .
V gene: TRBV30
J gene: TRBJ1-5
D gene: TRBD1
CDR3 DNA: TGTGCCTGGGGACAGGGCGTGAGTCAGCCCCAGCATTTT
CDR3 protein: CAWGQGVSQPQHF

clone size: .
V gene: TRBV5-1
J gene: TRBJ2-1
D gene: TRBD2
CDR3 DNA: TGCGCCAGCAGCTTGGTGACTAGCACCTACAATGAGCAGTTCTTC
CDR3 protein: CASSLVTSTYNEQFF

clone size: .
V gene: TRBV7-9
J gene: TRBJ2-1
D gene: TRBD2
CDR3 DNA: TGTGCCACACTGAGCGGGGAGTACAATGAGCAGTTCTTC
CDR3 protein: CATLSGEYNEQFF

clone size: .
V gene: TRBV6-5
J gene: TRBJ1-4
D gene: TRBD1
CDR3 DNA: TGTGCCAGCAGCTGGACAGGGACTAATGAAAAACTGTTTTTT
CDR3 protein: CASSWTGTNEKLFF

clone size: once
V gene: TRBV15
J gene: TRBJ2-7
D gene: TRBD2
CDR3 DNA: TGTGCCAACCCAGGGGCGACTAGCGGGTGTTCCTACGAGCAGTACTTC
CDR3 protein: CANPGATSGCSYEQYF

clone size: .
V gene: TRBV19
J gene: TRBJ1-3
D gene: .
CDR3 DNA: TGTGCCAGTAGTCTACAGAGCTCTGGAAACACCATATATTTT
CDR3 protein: CASSLQSSGNTIYF

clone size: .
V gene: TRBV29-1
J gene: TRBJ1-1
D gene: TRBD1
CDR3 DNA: TGCAGCGTTGCGGTGAGGGACAGGGGGCCTGTAACTGAAGCTTTCTTT
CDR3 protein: CSVAVRDRGPVTEAFF

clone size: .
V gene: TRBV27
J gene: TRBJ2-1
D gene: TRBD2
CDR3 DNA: TGTGCCAGCAGCCAACCTGGGCTAGCGGGTCACTACAATGAGCAGTTCTTC
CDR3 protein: CASSQPGLAGHYNEQFF

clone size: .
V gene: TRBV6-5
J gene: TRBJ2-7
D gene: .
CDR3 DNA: TGTGCCAGCAAGTCCCACTCCGACTCCTACGAGCAGTACTTC
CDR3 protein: CASKSHSDSYEQYF

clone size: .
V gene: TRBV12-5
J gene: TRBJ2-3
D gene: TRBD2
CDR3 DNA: TGTGCTAGTGGTTTGATTATGGGGACTAGGGTAGATACGCAGTATTTT
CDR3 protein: CASGLIMGTRVDTQYF

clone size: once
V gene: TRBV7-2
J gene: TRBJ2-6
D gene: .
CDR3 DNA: TGTGCCAGCAGCGAGGGACAATTCGGGGCCAACGTCCTGACTTTC
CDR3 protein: CASSEGQFGANVLTF

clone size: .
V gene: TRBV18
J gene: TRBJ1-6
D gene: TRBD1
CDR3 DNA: TGTGCCAGCTCACCTGGGACAGGGGGGTATAATTCACCCCTCCACTTT
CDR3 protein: CASSPGTGGYNSPLHF

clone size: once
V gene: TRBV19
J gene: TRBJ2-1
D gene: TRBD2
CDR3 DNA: TGTGCCAGTATGGTGAGCGGGGGAGACAATGAGCAGTTCTTC
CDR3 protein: CASMVSGGDNEQFF